This T cell receptor (beta chain) comes out of a study of blood T cell repertoires in COVID-19. CDR1 is SGHRS and CDR2 is YFSETQ in the germline V gene. Trimming took 2 bases from V and 7 from J; bases not matched to a gene: 2. The CDR3 extends over 12 amino acids. Libraries were prepared by immunoSEQ multiplex PCR; TCRdb keeps only in-frame clonotypes and omits some of them. The profile shows about 14,000 clones, more than 75% of them singletons. The sequence was obtained from a human donor in a cohort sampled during active COVID-19. Sequenced: peripheral blood. The V gene is TRBV5-1, the J gene TRBJ1-2; TRBD1 aligns across 7 bases. CDR3 sequence reads: CASSLGGGGYTF. DNA for the CDR3: TGCGCCAGCAGCTTAGGGGGCGGTGGCTACACCTTC.